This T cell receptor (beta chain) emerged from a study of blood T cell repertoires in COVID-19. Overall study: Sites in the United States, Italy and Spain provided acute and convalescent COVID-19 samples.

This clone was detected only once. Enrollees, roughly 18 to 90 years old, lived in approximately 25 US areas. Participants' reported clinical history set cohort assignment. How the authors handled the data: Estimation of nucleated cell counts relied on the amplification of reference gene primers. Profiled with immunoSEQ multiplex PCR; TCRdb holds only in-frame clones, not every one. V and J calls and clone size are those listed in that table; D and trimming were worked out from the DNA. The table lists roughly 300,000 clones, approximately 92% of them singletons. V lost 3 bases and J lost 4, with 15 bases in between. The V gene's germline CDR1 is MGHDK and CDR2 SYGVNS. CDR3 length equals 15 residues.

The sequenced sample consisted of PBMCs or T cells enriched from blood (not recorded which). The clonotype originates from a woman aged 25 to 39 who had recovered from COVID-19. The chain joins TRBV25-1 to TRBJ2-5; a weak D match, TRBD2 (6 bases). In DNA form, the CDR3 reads TGTGCCAGCAGTGACCCCCAGGGACTCAGAGAGACCCAGTACTTC. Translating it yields CASSDPQGLRETQYF.